Here is one T cell receptor beta chain with its context. The antigen is undetermined. A read error may produce the germline difference seen at one junction end. The data were taken from a study of T-cell reconstitution after alpha-beta-depleted transplantation in children. General observations from the study: Diversity of TCRbeta at day 60 was high in some patients, arising from surviving recipient T cells and thymic progenitors. After transplant, at about two months, alpha-beta T cells were reportedly derived from several hundred expanded graft clones. Fresh T-cell production supplied most of the T-cell counts and diversity seen one year after transplant.

Unique molecular identifiers were used in preparing the TCRbeta library. TCRdb reanalysed the PCR reads using MiXCR and keeps one entry per CDR3 protein. The sample holds 200,000 to 300,000 distinct CDR3 sequences, under 30% seen once. Germline V CDR1 and CDR2: DFQATT, SNEGSKA (reference sequence). This CDR3 contains 12 residues. This chain links TRBV20-1 with TRBJ2-7; tentatively, D is TRBD1 (6 bases). The sequencing here drew on PBMCs, taken before TCRalphabeta/CD19-depleted stem cell transplant. The receptor comes from a girl under 10 years old with Fanconi anemia, due to receive a stem cell transplant. CDR3 nucleotides: TGCAGTGCGAGGGGGACCAACTACGAGGAGTACTTC. As protein: CSARGTNYEEYF.